A single sample gave rise to the 20 T cell receptor beta chains below, sequenced in a study of blood T cell repertoires in COVID-19. TCRdb keeps only in-frame clones here, not all; method: immunoSEQ multiplex PCR. The sample comprises 250,000 to 300,000 clones, about nine tenths of which are singletons, and roughly 2.2% rests with the top ten. Sequenced material: peripheral blood. Receptors originate from a woman aged 45-65 years who had recovered from COVID-19.

The chain couples TRBV6-1 to TRBJ1-2, with TRBD1 as a possible D gene (5 bases). Germline lookup yields CDR1 MNHNS and CDR2 SASEGT. This CDR3 comprises 13 residues. The ends were cut back, 1 base at V and 4 bases at J, with 7 bases in the middle. The CDR3: CASSEDGGYGYTF. DNA for the CDR3: TGTGCCAGCAGTGAAGACGGGGGCTATGGCTACACCTTC.

The chain joins TRBV2 to TRBJ2-4; possible D gene TRBD2, 6 bases. The CDR3 has 17 residues. Germline CDR1 reads SNHLY; CDR2 reads FYNNEI. The V and J ends lost 6 bases and 1 base respectively, with 19 bases between them. The CDR3 sequence: CASRDHKIAGAKNIQYF. CDR3 sequence (DNA): TGTGCCAGCAGAGATCACAAGATCGCGGGGGCCAAAAACATTCAGTACTTC.

There are a few counts of this clone. The rearrangement joins TRBV19 to TRBJ2-3, with a possible D match to TRBD1 (6 bases). The CDR3 is made up of 15 amino acids. The V gene lost 6 bases and the J gene lost 2 bases, with 15 bases spanning the gap. CDR1 is LNHDA and CDR2 is SQIVND in the germline V gene (reference sequence). CDR3 residues: CASSNSGHLTDTQYF. As DNA, the CDR3 is TGTGCCAGTAGCAATTCGGGACACCTCACAGATACGCAGTATTTT.

This rearrangement joins TRBV7-8 to TRBJ2-5, with D maybe TRBD2 (6 bases). Germline values: CDR1 SGHVS, CDR2 FQNEAQ. The CDR3 sequence is 18 residues long. V lost 2 bases and J 5 bases, leaving 24 bases between the germline ends. The CDR3 protein is CASSLIIWGRRELETQYF. CDR3 coding DNA: TGTGCCAGCAGCTTAATAATCTGGGGAAGGAGGGAACTTGAGACCCAGTACTTC.

This chain uses TRBV27 with TRBJ1-6, with D tentatively TRBD1 (5 bases). The germline V and J ends were trimmed by 2 bases and 6 bases, with 14 bases remaining between them. The germline CDR1 and CDR2 sequences are MNHEY and SMNVEV (reference sequence). This CDR3 spans 16 amino acids. The CDR3 sequence is CASSLGAGGGNSPLHF. The CDR3 nucleotides are TGTGCCAGCAGTTTAGGGGCCGGGGGGGGTAATTCACCCCTCCACTTT.

The chain couples TRBV3-1 (or the pseudogene TRBV3-2) to TRBJ2-2, with TRBD2 matching 13 bases. Germline V gene lookup returns CDR1 LGHDT and CDR2 YNNKEL (reference sequence). V was pared by 0 bases and J by 4 bases, with 2 bases of the junction left unmatched. The CDR3 length is 17 residues. CDR3: CASSQEGTSGVTGELFF. Here the CDR3 DNA reads TGTGCCAGCAGCCAAGAAGGGACTAGCGGGGTCACCGGGGAGCTGTTTTTT.

This chain links TRBV29-1 with TRBJ1-2; 7 bases are a match to TRBD1. The CDR3 runs to 14 residues. Germline values: CDR1 SQVTM, CDR2 ANQGSEA. Trimming cost V 2 bases and J 6 bases; bases outside gene matches: 9. The CDR3 sequence is CSVEKGARADGYTF. The CDR3 DNA reads as TGCAGCGTTGAAAAGGGGGCCAGGGCGGATGGCTACACCTTC.

The chain uses TRBV21-1 and TRBJ2-2; the D call TRBD1 from the table was never checked on the DNA. TRBV21-1 is assigned pseudogene status. The CDR3 runs to 12 residues. The DNA for the CDR3 is TGTGCCAGCTCCCCAGGGGCCGGGGAGCTGTTTTTT. This gives the protein CASSPGAGELFF.

The rearrangement joins TRBV19 to TRBJ2-3; 10 bases are a match to TRBD1. Germline V gives CDR1 LNHDA, CDR2 SQIVND (reference sequence). This CDR3 has 16 residues. V shed 0 bases, J shed 3 bases, and the junction held 3 bases outside the gene matches. DNA for the CDR3: TGTGCCAGTAGTATAGATCTGGGACAGGGGACAGATACGCAGTATTTT. Its protein product is CASSIDLGQGTDTQYF. Combining the CDR3 with reference TRBV19 and TRBJ2-3 gives the whole variable domain DGGITQSPKYLFRKEGQNVTLSCEQNLNHDAMYWYRQDPGQGLRLIYYSQIVNDFQKGDIAEGYSVSREKKESFPLTVTSAQKNPTAFYLCASSIDLGQGTDTQYFGPGTRLTVL.

This chain uses TRBV7-9 with TRBJ1-2; D is unclear. Deletions cut 2 bases from V and 4 bases from J, with 11 bases between. The CDR3 is 14 amino acids. Germline values: CDR1 SEHNR, CDR2 FQNEAQ (reference sequence). DNA for the CDR3: TGTGCCAGCAGCTTATTCAATCGGGGCTATGGCTACACCTTC. Translation: CASSLFNRGYGYTF. Full variable domain (remainder filled in from reference TRBV7-9 and TRBJ1-2): DTGVSQNPRHKITKRGQNVTFRCDPISEHNRLYWYRQTLGQGPEFLTYFQNEAQLEKSRLLSDRFSAERPKGSFSTLEIQRTEQGDSAMYLCASSLFNRGYGYTFGSGTRLTVV.

The table lists this clone with a few counts. The chain is built from TRBV3-1 (or the pseudogene TRBV3-2) and TRBJ1-5; D not certain. CDR3 length: 12 residues. CDR1 and CDR2 from the germline V gene are LGHDT and YNNKEL (reference sequence). Trimming took off 2 bases at V and 4 bases at J, with 3 bases between the two ends. CDR3 sequence: CASSQLNQPQHF. DNA for the CDR3: TGTGCCAGCAGCCAACTTAATCAGCCCCAGCATTTT.

The chain carries TRBV6-2 or TRBV6-3 and TRBJ1-6, with 7 nucleotides matching TRBD1. There are 14 residues in the CDR3. Germline V lookup: CDR1 MNHEY, CDR2 SVGEGT. The V segment lost 4 bases and the J segment 7 bases; nucleotides outside the gene matches: 4. CDR3 amino acids: CASSSRDSNSPLHF. The CDR3 DNA follows: TGTGCCAGCAGTTCCCGGGACAGCAATTCACCCCTCCACTTT.

V and J are TRBV5-6 and TRBJ2-3; D ambiguous. Germline-derived CDR1 and CDR2 are SGHDT and YYEEEE. This CDR3 comprises 13 residues. With 4 bases removed from V and 0 bases from J, the gap between germline ends came to 6 bases. The CDR3 sequence: CASSPGSTDTQYF. For the CDR3, the DNA is TGTGCCAGCAGCCCCGGTAGCACAGATACGCAGTATTTT.

The V gene is TRBV5-1, the J gene TRBJ2-3, with no clear D. Trimming took off 0 bases at V and 0 bases at J, with 2 bases between the two ends. Germline V gene sequence: CDR1 SGHRS, CDR2 YFSETQ. This CDR3 is 13 amino acids long. CDR3 protein: CASSLASTDTQYF. The DNA of the CDR3 is TGCGCCAGCAGCTTGGCTAGCACAGATACGCAGTATTTT. The variable domain in full, completed from reference TRBV5-1 and TRBJ2-3, reads KAGVTQTPRYLIKTRGQQVTLSCSPISGHRSVSWYQQTPGQGLQFLFEYFSETQRNKGNFPGRFSGRQFSNSRSEMNVSTLELGDSALYLCASSLASTDTQYFGPGTRLTVL.

This rearrangement joins TRBV29-1 to TRBJ1-2, with 9 nucleotides matching TRBD1. This CDR3 contains 12 residues. V was pared by 7 bases and J by 5 bases, with 5 bases of the junction left unmatched. The germline CDR1 and CDR2 sequences are SQVTM and ANQGSEA. The CDR3 spells CSAGGQGYGYTF. In nucleotides, the CDR3 is TGCAGCGCCGGGGGACAGGGTTATGGCTACACCTTC.

This clone came up once. The chain recombines TRBV18 with TRBJ1-4; no firm D call. Trimming removed 0 bases from V and 7 bases from J, with 15 bases in between. The length of the CDR3 is 16 residues. Germline values: CDR1 KGHSH, CDR2 LQKENI. CDR3: CASSPPSFRGFEKLFF. DNA for the CDR3: TGTGCCAGCTCACCACCCTCCTTCCGAGGGTTTGAAAAACTGTTTTTT.

The chain recombines TRBV7-9 with TRBJ2-7; TRBD1 matches 9 bases. This CDR3 has 16 amino acids. V lost 5 bases, J lost 2 bases, and 10 bases stayed unmatched. Germline V gene data show CDR1 as SEHNR and CDR2 as FQNEAQ (reference sequence). This CDR3 reads CASSPRVRQGAYEQYF. The CDR3 nucleotides read TGTGCCAGCAGCCCACGGGTCAGACAGGGGGCCTACGAGCAGTACTTC.

CDR3 in DNA: TGTGCCAGCAGCTCCGGGACTAGCGGGGGCTACAATGAGCAGTTCTTC. It is translated as CASSSGTSGGYNEQFF. The V gene is TRBV7-2, the J gene TRBJ2-1; 14 bases map to TRBD2. Germline CDR1 SGHTA, CDR2 FQGNSA. The V and J ends lost 4 bases and 3 bases, in that order; junction bases with no gene match: 2. CDR3 length: 16 amino acids.

The chain couples TRBV5-1 to TRBJ1-1; D remains ambiguous. This CDR3 spans 13 amino acids. Germline CDR1 SGHRS, CDR2 YFSETQ. Trimming shortened V by 0 bases and J by 3 bases, and 6 bases separated the two germline ends. For the CDR3, the DNA is TGCGCCAGCAGCTTGGGACGGGACACTGAAGCTTTCTTT. This encodes CASSLGRDTEAFF.

The chain couples TRBV30 to TRBJ1-4; TRBD1 aligns across 7 bases. The CDR3 totals 14 residues. Germline trimming cut 3 bases from V and 4 bases from J; bases unmatched to any gene: 5. From germline, CDR1 is GTSNPN and CDR2 SVGIG (reference sequence). The CDR3 sequence is CAWSRQGYNEKLFF. In DNA form, the CDR3 reads TGTGCCTGGAGCCGACAGGGCTATAATGAAAAACTGTTTTTT.